This TCR beta chain originates from a study of blood T cell repertoires in COVID-19 (dated by TCRdb to the early 2020s). Regarding the study in general: Collaborator samples came from the United States, Italy and Spain and covered acute and convalescent phases of COVID-19. The material from the prospective study consisted of cDNA or gDNA derived from T cells, B-cell-depleted T cells, or PBMCs. Subjects who had been exposed to COVID-19, were actively infected with it, or had recovered from it provided the deeply sampled blood TCRbeta repertoires that made up the dataset. A freely available public database, intended as a resource for researchers studying the immune response to SARS-CoV-2, is where the repertoires were released. The samples were drawn from two sources: the first 160 participants of the ongoing ImmuneRACE study, and 950 to 1,500 subjects contributed by 6 global collaborators. A de-identified subject ID, COVID-19 status, age in years and sex were almost always included in the sample metadata. Where available, HLA class I and class II types were taken from metadata supplied by the sample provider and were not determined by assay-based typing. The study at large found these results: The amount of clinical and demographic metadata varied by source and participant and was provided uncurated.

Inclusive of the bounding cysteine and phenylalanine, the CDR3 is 15 residues long. Of all the DNA, just the CDR3 is kept, 45 bases in frame from base 1. CDR1 and CDR2 are drawn from the germline V gene: SGHDN, FVKESK. Relative to germline, V is 0 bases shorter and J is 5 bases shorter, with 13 bases between their ends. To note about this clone: There is no known antigen for this receptor. One base away there is no much larger clone; base qualities are not given.

Participants in the prospective study were enrolled through a virtual design, were aged about 18 to 100 years, and lived in about 25 United States geographic areas. In the prospective study, participants were assigned to cohorts based on the clinical history participants reported in a screening survey and a study questionnaire. For ImmuneRACE Cohort 3, a participant was defined as recovered based on two consecutive negative NP/OP PCR tests, clearance by a healthcare professional, or resolution of symptoms. In the prospective study, mobile phlebotomists collected whole blood, serum and a nasopharyngeal or oropharyngeal swab from each participant. Prospective study participants could optionally give additional blood draws and questionnaires over an approximately 2-month period. Before DNA extraction, blood samples from the prospective study were shipped at room temperature or frozen. TCRbeta CDR3 regions were amplified from genomic DNA by means of the immunoSEQ Assay, a bias-controlled multiplex PCR. Under the source paper's analysis protocol: Nucleated cell counts per sample were estimated from amplification of reference gene primers within the assay. To quantify the absolute abundance of each unique TCRbeta CDR3 rearrangement, sequence reads were collapsed and filtered. For each sample, productive Simpson clonality was calculated by taking the square root of Simpson's diversity index across productive rearrangements. TCRdb took this table from immuneACCESS and kept in-frame rearrangements with V and J called. Such tables lack part of the clones; where checked against another copy, unresolved V genes explain under half of the gap, and the rest is unexplained. V, J and clone size derive from that table, while D and trimming were established from the DNA sequence. The sample table records 300,000 to 400,000 clones; roughly 88% of these occur just once. About 5% of the sample lies in the top ten.

The sequencing sample was made of PBMCs or T cells enriched from blood (not recorded which). This sequence was found in a man younger than 40 who had recovered from COVID-19. This chain is built from TRBV14 and TRBJ1-2; the D gene is perhaps TRBD1, from 5 matching bases. DNA sequence: TGTGCCAGCAGCCAAGAAATGGGAGGGGCGTATGGCTACACCTTC. The resulting protein is CASSQEMGGAYGYTF.